This T cell receptor beta chain was identified in a study of PD-L1 blockade in urothelial cancer (dated by TCRdb to about 2017). Notes on the research overall: All patients started therapy in the mid-2010s and received atezolizumab 1,200 mg intravenously every 3 weeks. About nine tenths of the roughly 29 patients were males with bladder-origin urothelial cancer, and about 60% of the roughly 30 reported a prior smoking history. Patients had an ECOG performance status of 0 or 1 and had received between 0 and 3 prior chemotherapy regimens. Blood samples were analyzed 3 weeks after the start of treatment (second dose) and 6 weeks after the start of treatment. Blood samples gave median yields of approximately 130,000 T cells and 82,636 unique TCRs, along with a median clonality of 0.080. The study was an exploratory multi-omic analysis of somatic, immune and clinical correlates of response to PD-L1 blockade with atezolizumab in urothelial cancer. Pretreatment tumor samples and matched peripheral blood, collected serially before and after atezolizumab treatment, underwent TCR sequencing. Durable clinical benefit was defined as a progression-free survival longer than 6 months, and TCR features were additionally tested against progression-free survival and overall survival. Whole exome sequencing and RNA sequencing of pretreatment tumors were performed alongside TCR sequencing in the same patients. Nine patients reached durable clinical benefit, while about 19 patients did not. Twenty-nine patients had pretreatment blood TCR-seq, roughly 24 had at least one posttreatment blood collection, and roughly 24 had tumor TCR-seq.

To estimate absolute template abundance from read counts, synthetic TCR analog templates were spiked into each PCR. The immunoSEQ assay used bias-controlled V and J gene primers to amplify TCRbeta CDR3 regions from genomic DNA. Sequencing of rearranged TCRbeta segments was performed at approximately 20X coverage. The authors' analysis ran thus. Clustering was used to correct sequencing errors, and CDR3s were annotated against IMGT so that V, D and J genes could be assigned. Downstream analyses used only productive TCRbeta rearrangements and left out out-of-frame or stop-codon sequences. Clonality was computed as one minus Shannon entropy normalized by the log of the number of unique productive sequences. Fisher's exact test with Benjamini-Hochberg correction, using a cutoff of adjusted p below 0.01, was how clones that differed between time points or between blood and tumor were identified. This immuneACCESS table, as held by TCRdb, lists in-frame sequences with V and J called but not all clones. Of the missing ones, under half trace to an unresolved V gene in checked studies; the others have no known cause. The D gene and trimming were derived from the DNA, and the V and J assignments and clone size from that table. For this sample the table gives around 82,000 clones, of which 65% to 85% were detected only once. Around 2.1% of the sample goes to the ten largest clones.

The time point label for this specimen denotes: pretreatment peripheral blood. The cohort comprised 25 to 30 patients with locally advanced or metastatic urothelial carcinoma treated at Memorial Sloan Kettering on a trial protocol. Peripheral blood mononuclear cells were collected pretreatment and during treatment, with between 1 and 8 total time points obtained per patient. The Qiagen DNeasy Blood extraction kit was used to purify genomic DNA from total PBMCs and tumor samples. PBMCs were collected pretreatment and during treatment, and were isolated and stored as previously described. As to this clone: Which antigen it targets is not known. One base away there is no much larger clone; base qualities are not given.

Broad study findings and their caveats: Small sample size (n of about 29) and many exploratory analyses mean the results are intended to be hypothesis-generating. Patients with durable benefit showed greater expansion of tumor-associated TCR clones in peripheral blood 3 weeks after starting treatment (n ≈ 20, p = 0.022). A pretreatment peripheral blood TCR clonality below the median was linked to improved progression-free and overall survival.

This specimen was PBMCs, taken around atezolizumab (anti-PD-L1) treatment. This receptor was identified in a man in his sixties with urothelial cancer.

The DNA is TGTGCCAGCAGCTTCGGGGGTGGGTCGACTGAAGCTTTCTTT. Translated, this gives CASSFGGGSTEAFF. The chain joins TRBV5-6 to TRBJ1-1; the D gene is perhaps TRBD1, from 5 matching bases. Its CDR3 holds 14 amino acids, cysteine through phenylalanine. The sequence is cut down to CDR3 DNA, 42 bases in frame from base 1. Cut back by 2 bases and 5 bases, the V and J ends lie 13 bases apart. CDR1 is given as SGHDT and CDR2 as YYEEEE, both from the germline V gene.